A single sample gave rise to the 15 T cell receptor beta chains below, sequenced in a study of T cell responses to AZD1222 COVID-19 vaccine. TCRdb's copy holds only in-frame clones and misses some; the assay was immunoSEQ multiplex PCR. The repertoire holds 150,000 to 200,000 clones, with about 88% as singletons. Sequences were derived from peripheral blood, sampled 28 days after the second AZD1222 dose. Source of these receptors: an adult who received the AZD1222 COVID-19 vaccine.

Worth noting for this clone: The DNA is left out, because the CDR3 cannot be placed on it with certainty; the CDR3 is given as TCRdb lists it. V is TRBV1 and J is TRBJ1-6. TRBV1 corresponds to a pseudogene. Counting both end residues, the CDR3 totals 19 amino acids. The CDR3 sequence is CTSSQVVGVGAGVDSPLHF.

The CDR3 DNA sequence: TGTGCCAGCAGTTCCTCGACAAAGGGAATGGGGGAGCTGTTTTTT. It codes for CASSSSTKGMGELFF. The chain couples TRBV6-5 to TRBJ2-2, with no clear D. The CDR3 loop spans 15 amino acids. Germline lookup yields CDR1 MNHEY and CDR2 SVGAGI. V shed 4 bases and J shed 8 bases, with 17 bases lying between them.

The V and J genes are TRBV6-4 and TRBJ2-1; 10 positions agree with TRBD2. CDR1 is MRHNA, CDR2 SNTAGT, per germline. The CDR3 has 14 amino acids. The V gene end was trimmed by 0 bases and the J gene end by 11 bases; junction bases not matched to a gene: 4. In DNA form, the CDR3 reads TGTGCCAGCAGTGACTCCCGAGCGGGAGGGAAGCAGTTCTTC. Translation gives CASSDSRAGGKQFF.

The chain links TRBV5-6 to TRBJ2-2, with D tentatively TRBD1 or TRBD2 (5 bases each). V was shortened by 0 bases and J by 4 bases, with 10 bases between the two germline ends. CDR3 size: 15 residues. Looked up from germline, CDR1 is SGHDT and CDR2 is YYEEEE. CDR3: CASSLGGFGTGELFF. The CDR3, as DNA: TGTGCCAGCAGCTTGGGGGGGTTTGGCACCGGGGAGCTGTTTTTT.

The chain is built from TRBV7-2 and TRBJ1-1; D perhaps matches TRBD1 (6 bases). This CDR3 is 15 amino acids long. V was trimmed by 3 bases and J by 5 bases, leaving 16 bases between them. Germline CDR1 is SGHTA and CDR2 is FQGNSA. CDR3 DNA: TGTGCCAGCAGCTTGAGGTGGGGGGCAGGGACTGAAGCTTTCTTT. Its protein product is CASSLRWGAGTEAFF.

V gene TRBV4-2 combines with J gene TRBJ2-6, with D unclear. There are 14 residues in the CDR3. Germline CDR1 is LGHNA and CDR2 is YNFKEQ. V was pared by 0 bases and J by 4 bases, with 4 bases between. The CDR3 DNA follows: TGTGCCAGCAGCCAAGATACCGGGGCCAACGTCCTGACTTTC. It is translated as CASSQDTGANVLTF.

This clone was counted between two and nine times. The chain links TRBV19 to TRBJ1-6, with D perhaps matching TRBD1 (6 bases). Trimming cost V 5 bases and J 13 bases, with 12 bases left between them. The V gene's germline CDR1 is LNHDA and CDR2 SQIVND (reference sequence). CDR3 length: 12 residues. CDR3 bases: TGTGCCAGTAGTCGCCGGACAGAGCCCCTCCACTTT. This translates into CASSRRTEPLHF.

This clone was recorded only once. The rearrangement uses TRBV18 and TRBJ2-7, with TRBD1 as a possible D gene (5 bases). The germline CDR1 and CDR2 sequences are KGHSH and LQKENI. The CDR3 is made up of 14 amino acids. The ends were cut back, 0 bases at V and 4 bases at J, with 10 bases in the middle. This CDR3 reads CASSPPQGQYEQYF. The CDR3 region has the DNA TGTGCCAGCTCACCACCCCAGGGTCAGTACGAGCAGTACTTC.

This clone has just a few counts. V gene TRBV4-3 combines with J gene TRBJ1-4; tentatively, D is TRBD1 (6 bases). Germline loops: CDR1 LGHNA, CDR2 YSLEER. The CDR3 spans 16 residues. V dropped 0 bases and J dropped 3 bases, with 11 bases sitting between them. CDR3 coding DNA: TGCGCCAGCAGCCAAGACTGGGGGGCGTCTAATGAAAAACTGTTTTTT. Protein sequence: CASSQDWGASNEKLFF.

The V call is TRBV6-5, the J call TRBJ1-2; no clear D gene. Germline V gene sequence: CDR1 MNHEY, CDR2 SVGAGI. Trimming cost V 0 bases and J 1 base, with 9 bases left between them. This CDR3 spans 15 amino acids. CDR3 in amino acids: CASSYSRAGNYGYTF. In DNA form, the CDR3 reads TGTGCCAGCAGTTACTCAAGGGCTGGTAACTATGGCTACACCTTC.

The gene calls are TRBV4-3 and TRBJ2-2; D perhaps matches TRBD2 (6 bases). Germline V gene sequence: CDR1 LGHNA, CDR2 YSLEER. Deletions cut 1 base from V and 6 bases from J, with 15 bases between. The CDR3 is 16 amino acids. CDR3 region: CASSQGLTPGAGELFF. The CDR3 bases are TGCGCCAGCAGCCAAGGTCTGACCCCGGGGGCCGGGGAGCTGTTTTTT.

The CDR3 reads CASSYLQGGNQPQHF. CDR3 bases: TGTGCCAGCAGTTACCTACAGGGGGGCAATCAGCCCCAGCATTTT. The chain links TRBV6-2 or TRBV6-3 to TRBJ1-5; 8 bases map to TRBD1. V dropped 2 bases and J dropped 2; count of bases not matched to a gene: 2. Per the germline V gene, CDR1 is MNHEY and CDR2 is SVGEGT. This CDR3 has 15 residues.

The chain recombines TRBV4-1 with TRBJ2-3; 7 bases are a match to TRBD2. J was trimmed by 4 bases and V by 0 bases; bases with no gene match: 7. The CDR3 spans 16 residues. The germline gives CDR1 MGHRA, CDR2 YSYEKL. CDR3 nucleotide sequence: TGCGCCAGCAGCCAAGAAGCCAGCGGGATGCCAGATACGCAGTATTTT. Its protein product is CASSQEASGMPDTQYF.

The chain couples TRBV7-9 to TRBJ2-5; D is unresolved. Germline assignment: CDR1 SEHNR and CDR2 FQNEAQ (reference sequence). Trimming removed 5 bases at V and 5 bases at J, with 18 bases between. The CDR3 has 15 residues. The CDR3 protein is CASSLKAGLKETQYF. The CDR3, as DNA: TGTGCCAGCAGCCTAAAGGCCGGGTTAAAGGAGACCCAGTACTTC.

The V and J genes are TRBV2 and TRBJ1-5, with D possibly being TRBD1 (5 bases). The ends were cut back, 2 bases at V and 1 base at J, with 15 bases in the middle. The germline gives CDR1 SNHLY, CDR2 FYNNEI. The CDR3 sequence is 17 residues long. The CDR3 loop is CASSERGGSKSNQPQHF. The CDR3 nucleotides read TGTGCCAGCAGTGAAAGGGGTGGATCTAAGAGCAATCAGCCCCAGCATTTT.